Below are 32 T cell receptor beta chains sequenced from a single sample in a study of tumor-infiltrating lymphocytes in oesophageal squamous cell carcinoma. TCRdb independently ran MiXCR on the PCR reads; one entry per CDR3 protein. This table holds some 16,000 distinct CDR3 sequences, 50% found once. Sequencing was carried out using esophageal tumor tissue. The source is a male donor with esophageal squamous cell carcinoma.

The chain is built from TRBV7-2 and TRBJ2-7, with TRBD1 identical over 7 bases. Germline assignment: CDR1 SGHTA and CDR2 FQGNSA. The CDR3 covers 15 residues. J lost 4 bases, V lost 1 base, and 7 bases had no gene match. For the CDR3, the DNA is TGTGCCAGCAGCTTAGGGGGGACAGCCGGTTACGAGCAGTACTTC. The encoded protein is CASSLGGTAGYEQYF.

CDR3 in amino acids: CASSLNGGANYGYTF. The CDR3 bases are TGTGCCAGCAGCTTAAACGGCGGAGCTAACTATGGCTACACCTTC. V and J are TRBV7-3 and TRBJ2-1; D unresolved. The DNA end is a closer match to TRBJ1-2, so the J assignment may be wrong. Germline CDR1 is SGHTA and CDR2 is FQGTGA. The CDR3 length is 15 residues.

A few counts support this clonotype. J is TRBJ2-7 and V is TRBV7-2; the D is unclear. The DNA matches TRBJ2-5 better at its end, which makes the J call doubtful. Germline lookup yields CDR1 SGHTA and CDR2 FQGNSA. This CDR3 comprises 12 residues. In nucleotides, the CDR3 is TGTGCCAGCAGCTTATCATCTGAGACCCAGTACTTC. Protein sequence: CASSLSSETQYF.

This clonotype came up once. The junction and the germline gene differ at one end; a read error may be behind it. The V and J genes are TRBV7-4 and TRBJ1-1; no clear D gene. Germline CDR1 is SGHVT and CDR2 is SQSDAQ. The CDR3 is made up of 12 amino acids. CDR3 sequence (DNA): TGTGCCAGCAGCTTGTGGTACGGTGAAGCTTACTTT. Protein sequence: CASSLWYGEAYF.

The CDR3 DNA follows: TGTGCCAGCAGCTTCTCGTCTGGGGCCAACGTCCTGACTTTC. It encodes CASSFSSGANVLTF. The chain recombines TRBV7-6 with TRBJ2-6; D gene uncertain. The CDR3 length is 14 residues. V was shortened by 3 bases and J by 1 base, with 4 bases between the two germline ends. The V gene's germline CDR1 is SGHVS and CDR2 FNYEAQ.

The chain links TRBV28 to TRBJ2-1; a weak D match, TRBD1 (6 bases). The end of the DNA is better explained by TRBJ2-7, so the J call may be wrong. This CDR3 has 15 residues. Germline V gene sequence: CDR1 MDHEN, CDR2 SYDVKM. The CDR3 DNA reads TGTGCCAGCAGGGAATCCAGGACAGAATCTAACGAGCAGTACTTC. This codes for CASRESRTESNEQYF.

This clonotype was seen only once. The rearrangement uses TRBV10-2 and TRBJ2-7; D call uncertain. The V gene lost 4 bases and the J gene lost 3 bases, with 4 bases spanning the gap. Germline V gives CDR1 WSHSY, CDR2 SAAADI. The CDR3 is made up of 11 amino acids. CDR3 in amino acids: CASSVVYEQYF. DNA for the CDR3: TGCGCCAGCAGTGTGGTCTACGAGCAGTACTTC.

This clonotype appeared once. The DNA of the CDR3 is TGTGCCAGCAGTGCCGCGGGAACCAACTCTGGAAACACCATATATTTT. Protein: CASSAAGTNSGNTIYF. The chain employs TRBV6-1 and TRBJ1-3; no clear D gene. The CDR3 length is 16 residues. The V end was cut by 4 bases, the J end by 0 bases, with 13 bases between. Looked up from germline, CDR1 is MNHNS and CDR2 is SASEGT.

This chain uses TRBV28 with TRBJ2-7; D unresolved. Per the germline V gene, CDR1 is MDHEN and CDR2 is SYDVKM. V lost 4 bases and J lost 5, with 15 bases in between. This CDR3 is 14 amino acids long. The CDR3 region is CASSSWTSNDEQYF. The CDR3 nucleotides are TGTGCCAGCAGTTCCTGGACCAGCAACGACGAGCAGTACTTC.

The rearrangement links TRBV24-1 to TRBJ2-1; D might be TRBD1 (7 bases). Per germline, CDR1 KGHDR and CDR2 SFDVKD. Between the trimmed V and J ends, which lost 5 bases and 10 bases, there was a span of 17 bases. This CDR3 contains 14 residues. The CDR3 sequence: CATSGEDRTREQFF. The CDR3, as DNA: TGTGCCACCAGTGGGGAGGACAGGACACGGGAGCAGTTCTTC.

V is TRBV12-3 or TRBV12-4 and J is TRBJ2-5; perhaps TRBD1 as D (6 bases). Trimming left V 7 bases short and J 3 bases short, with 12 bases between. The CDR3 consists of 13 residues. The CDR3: CASTHRVEETQYF. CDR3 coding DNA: TGTGCCAGCACCCACAGGGTGGAAGAGACCCAGTACTTC.

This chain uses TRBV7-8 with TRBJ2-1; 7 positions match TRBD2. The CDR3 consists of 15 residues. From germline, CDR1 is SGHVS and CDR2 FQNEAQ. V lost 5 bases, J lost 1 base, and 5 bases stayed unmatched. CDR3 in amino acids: CASSPTSVSYNEQFF. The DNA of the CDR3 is TGTGCCAGCAGCCCTACTAGCGTATCCTACAATGAGCAGTTCTTC.

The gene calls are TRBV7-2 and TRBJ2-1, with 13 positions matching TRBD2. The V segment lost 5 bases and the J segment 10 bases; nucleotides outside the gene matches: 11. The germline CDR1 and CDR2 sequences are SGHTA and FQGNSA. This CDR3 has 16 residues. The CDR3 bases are TGTGCCAGCAGCGGAAGCGGACTAGCGGGAGCCCACGAGCAGTTCTTC. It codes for CASSGSGLAGAHEQFF.

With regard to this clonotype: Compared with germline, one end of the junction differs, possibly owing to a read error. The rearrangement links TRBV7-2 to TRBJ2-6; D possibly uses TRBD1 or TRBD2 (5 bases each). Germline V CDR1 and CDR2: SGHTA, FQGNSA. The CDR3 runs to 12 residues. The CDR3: CASSFYRGTVNF. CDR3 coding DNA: TGTGCCAGCAGCTTTTATCGAGGGACGGTTAACTTC.

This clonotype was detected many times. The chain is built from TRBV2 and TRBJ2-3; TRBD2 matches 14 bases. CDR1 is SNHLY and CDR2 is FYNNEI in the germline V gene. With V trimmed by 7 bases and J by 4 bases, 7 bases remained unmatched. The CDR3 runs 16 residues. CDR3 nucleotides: TGTGCCAGCAAGAGACTAGCGGGAGGGCCGGCAGATACGCAGTATTTT. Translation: CASKRLAGGPADTQYF.

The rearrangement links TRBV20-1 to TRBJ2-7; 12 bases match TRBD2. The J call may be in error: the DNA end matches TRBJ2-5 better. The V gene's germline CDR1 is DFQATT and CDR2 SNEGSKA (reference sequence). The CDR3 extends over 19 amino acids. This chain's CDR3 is CSASGGPDLGLAGIVTQYF. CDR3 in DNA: TGCAGTGCTAGCGGCGGACCGGACCTCGGACTAGCGGGGATCGTGACCCAGTACTTC.

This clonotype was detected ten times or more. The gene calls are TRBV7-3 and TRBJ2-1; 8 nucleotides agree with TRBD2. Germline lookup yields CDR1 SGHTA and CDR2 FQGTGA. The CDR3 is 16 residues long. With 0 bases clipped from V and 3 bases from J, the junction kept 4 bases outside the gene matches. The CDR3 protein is CASSLTWLAGYNEQFF. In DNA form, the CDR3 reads TGTGCCAGCAGCTTAACGTGGCTAGCGGGCTACAATGAGCAGTTCTTC.

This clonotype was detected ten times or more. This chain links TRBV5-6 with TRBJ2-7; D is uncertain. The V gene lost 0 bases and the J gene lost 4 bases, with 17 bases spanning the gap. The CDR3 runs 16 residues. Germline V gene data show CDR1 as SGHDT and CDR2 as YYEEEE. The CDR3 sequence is CASSLGPGRFPYEQYF. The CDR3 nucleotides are TGTGCCAGCAGCTTGGGTCCCGGAAGGTTCCCTTACGAGCAGTACTTC.

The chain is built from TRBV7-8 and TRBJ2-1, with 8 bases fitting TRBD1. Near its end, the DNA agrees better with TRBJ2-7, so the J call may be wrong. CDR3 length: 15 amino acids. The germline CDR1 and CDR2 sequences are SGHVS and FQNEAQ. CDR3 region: CASSPGQGPSYEQYF. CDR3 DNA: TGTGCCAGCAGCCCAGGACAGGGACCCTCCTACGAGCAGTACTTC.

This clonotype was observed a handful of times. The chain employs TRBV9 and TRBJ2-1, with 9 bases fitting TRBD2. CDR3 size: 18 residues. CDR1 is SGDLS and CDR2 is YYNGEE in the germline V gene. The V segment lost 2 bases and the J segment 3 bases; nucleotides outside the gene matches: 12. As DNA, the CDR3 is TGTGCCAGCAGCGTGAGAGAGAGACTAGCGGAAATCTACAATGAGCAGTTCTTC. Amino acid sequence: CASSVRERLAEIYNEQFF.

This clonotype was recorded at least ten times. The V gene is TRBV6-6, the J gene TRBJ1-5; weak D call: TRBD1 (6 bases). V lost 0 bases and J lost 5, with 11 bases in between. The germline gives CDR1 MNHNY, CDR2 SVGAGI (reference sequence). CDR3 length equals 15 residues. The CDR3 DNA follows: TGTGCCAGCAGTTACTCCGGGACATTCGATCAGCCCCAGCATTTT. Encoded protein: CASSYSGTFDQPQHF.

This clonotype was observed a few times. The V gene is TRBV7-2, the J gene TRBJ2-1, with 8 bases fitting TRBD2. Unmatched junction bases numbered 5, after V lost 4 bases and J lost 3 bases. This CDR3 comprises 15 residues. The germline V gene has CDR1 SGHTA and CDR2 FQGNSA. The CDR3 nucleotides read TGTGCCAGCAGCTCCACCGGGACTAGCTACAATGAGCAGTTCTTC. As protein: CASSSTGTSYNEQFF. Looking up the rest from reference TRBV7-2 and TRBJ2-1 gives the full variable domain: GAGVSQSPSNKVTEKGKDVELRCDPISGHTALYWYRQSLGQGLEFLIYFQGNSAPDKSGLPSDRFSAERTGGSVSTLTIQRTQQEDSAVYLCASSSTGTSYNEQFFGPGTRLTVL.

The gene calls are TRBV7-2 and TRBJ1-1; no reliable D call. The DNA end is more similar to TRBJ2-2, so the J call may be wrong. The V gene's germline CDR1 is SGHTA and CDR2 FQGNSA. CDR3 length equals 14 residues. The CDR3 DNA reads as TGTGCCAGCAGCTTAGGACACTACACCGGGGAGCTGTTTTTT. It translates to CASSLGHYTGELFF.

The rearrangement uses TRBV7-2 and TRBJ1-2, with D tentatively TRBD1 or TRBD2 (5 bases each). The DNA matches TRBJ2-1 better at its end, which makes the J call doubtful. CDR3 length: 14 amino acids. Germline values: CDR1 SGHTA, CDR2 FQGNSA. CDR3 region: CASSPSGTGNEQFF. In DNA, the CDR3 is TGTGCCAGCAGCCCATCCGGGACGGGCAATGAGCAGTTCTTC.

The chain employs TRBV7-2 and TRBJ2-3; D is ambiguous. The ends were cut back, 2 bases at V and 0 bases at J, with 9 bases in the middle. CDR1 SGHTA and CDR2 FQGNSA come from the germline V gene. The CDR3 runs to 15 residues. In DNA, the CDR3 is TGTGCCAGCAGCTTAACCGGAGCGAGCACAGATACGCAGTATTTT. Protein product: CASSLTGASTDTQYF.

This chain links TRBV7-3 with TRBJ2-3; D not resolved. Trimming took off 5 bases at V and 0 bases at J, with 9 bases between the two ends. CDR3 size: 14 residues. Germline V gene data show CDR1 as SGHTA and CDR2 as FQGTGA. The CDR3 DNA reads TGTGCCAGCAGCCGACGGCACAGCACAGATACGCAGTATTTT. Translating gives CASSRRHSTDTQYF.

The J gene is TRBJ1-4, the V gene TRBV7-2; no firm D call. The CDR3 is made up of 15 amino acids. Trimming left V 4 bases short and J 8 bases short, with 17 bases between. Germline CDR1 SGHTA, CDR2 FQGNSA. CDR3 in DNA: TGTGCCAGCAGCTCTAACGAGGGCGGTAGGGAAAAACTGTTTTTT. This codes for CASSSNEGGREKLFF.

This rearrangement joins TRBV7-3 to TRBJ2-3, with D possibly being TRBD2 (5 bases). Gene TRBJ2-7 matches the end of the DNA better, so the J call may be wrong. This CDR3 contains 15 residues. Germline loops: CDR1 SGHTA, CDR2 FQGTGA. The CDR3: CASSQRGSSYNEQYF. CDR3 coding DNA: TGTGCCAGCAGCCAGCGAGGGAGCTCCTACAATGAGCAGTACTTC.

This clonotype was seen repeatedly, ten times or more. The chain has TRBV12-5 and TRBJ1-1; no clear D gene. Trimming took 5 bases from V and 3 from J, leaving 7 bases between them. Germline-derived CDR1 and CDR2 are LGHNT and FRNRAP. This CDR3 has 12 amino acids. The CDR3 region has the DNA TGTGCTAGTGGTCCCTCGTACACTGAAGCTTTCTTT. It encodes CASGPSYTEAFF.

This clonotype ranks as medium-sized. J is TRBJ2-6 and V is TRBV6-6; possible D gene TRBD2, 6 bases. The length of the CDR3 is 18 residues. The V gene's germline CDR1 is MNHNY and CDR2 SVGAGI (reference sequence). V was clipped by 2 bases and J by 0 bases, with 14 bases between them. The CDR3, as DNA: TGTGCCAGCAGTTACAGTTCGGGGGTCGGCTCTGGGGCCAACGTCCTGACTTTC. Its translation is CASSYSSGVGSGANVLTF.

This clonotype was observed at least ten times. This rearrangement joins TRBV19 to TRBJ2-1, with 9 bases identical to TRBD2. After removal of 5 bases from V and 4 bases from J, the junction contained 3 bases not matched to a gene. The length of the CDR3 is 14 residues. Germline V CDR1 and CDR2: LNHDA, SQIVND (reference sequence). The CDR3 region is CASSRREGYNEQFF. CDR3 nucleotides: TGTGCCAGTAGTCGGCGGGAGGGTTACAATGAGCAGTTCTTC.

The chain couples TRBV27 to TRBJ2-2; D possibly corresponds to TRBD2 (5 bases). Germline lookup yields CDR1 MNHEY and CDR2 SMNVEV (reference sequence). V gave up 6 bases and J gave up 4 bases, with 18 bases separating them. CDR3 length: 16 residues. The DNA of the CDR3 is TGTGCCAGCAGCACTTACAGCGGACGAGGCACCGGGGAGCTGTTTTTT. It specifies CASSTYSGRGTGELFF.